Presented here are 8 T cell receptor beta chains from one specimen sequenced in a study of blood T cells in healthy people across ages. Through a sample-barcoded 5' primer and a J-beta primer mix, a second PCR was run for roughly 7 to 11 cycles. TCRdb independently ran MiXCR on the 5' RACE reads; one entry per CDR3 protein. The sample comprises some 640,000 distinct CDR3 sequences, 45% to 50% of which are singletons, and under 35% rests with the top ten. Sequencing used blood. All receptors derive from a woman aged 60-75 years in good health.

The genes are TRBV25-1 and TRBJ2-1, with 16 positions matching TRBD2. This CDR3 is 17 amino acids long. V lost 6 bases to trimming and J lost 10 bases; unmatched junction nucleotides: 12. Looked up from germline, CDR1 is MGHDK and CDR2 is SYGVNS. The CDR3 is CASSVSGTSGRAGEQFF. CDR3 DNA: TGTGCCAGCAGCGTCTCTGGGACTAGCGGGAGGGCCGGCGAGCAGTTCTTC.

This clonotype came up a few times. The chain links TRBV7-3 to TRBJ2-3; D is perhaps TRBD2 (5 bases). V was shortened by 3 bases and J by 0 bases, with 10 bases between the two germline ends. The CDR3 loop spans 15 amino acids. Germline V gene lookup returns CDR1 SGHTA and CDR2 FQGTGA. The DNA of the CDR3 is TGTGCCAGCAGCTTCGGCCGGACTAGCACAGATACGCAGTATTTT. Its translation is CASSFGRTSTDTQYF.

In DNA, the CDR3 is TGTGCCAGCAGCCAACAAGATCCGGGACAGGGGGCGTACGAGCAGTACTTC. It codes for CASSQQDPGQGAYEQYF. The rearrangement joins TRBV4-2 to TRBJ2-7; TRBD1 matches at 12 bases. Per the germline V gene, CDR1 is LGHNA and CDR2 is YNFKEQ. Germline trimming cut 2 bases from V and 4 bases from J; bases unmatched to any gene: 9. CDR3 length equals 17 residues.

This chain uses TRBV11-2 with TRBJ2-7, with 9 bases matching TRBD1. CDR3 length: 15 residues. Losses at the gene ends were 3 bases for V and 5 bases for J; bases not matched to a gene: 8. In germline, CDR1 is SGHAT, CDR2 FQNNGV. This chain's CDR3 is CASSLGGTGINEQYF. The CDR3 nucleotides read TGTGCCAGCAGCTTGGGGGGGACAGGGATAAACGAGCAGTACTTC.

V is TRBV7-9 and J is TRBJ2-1, with 9 bases matching TRBD2. The germline CDR1 and CDR2 sequences are SEHNR and FQNEAQ (reference sequence). V gave up 6 bases and J gave up 5 bases; unmatched junction bases: 5. This CDR3 has 14 residues. The CDR3 spells CASSPAGGDNEQFF. The CDR3 coding sequence is TGTGCCAGCAGTCCGGCGGGGGGGGACAATGAGCAGTTCTTC.

The rearrangement joins TRBV7-2 to TRBJ2-7; TRBD2 agrees at 8 bases. This CDR3 is 16 amino acids long. Unmatched junction bases numbered 11, after V lost 0 bases and J lost 7 bases. CDR1 and CDR2 from the germline V gene are SGHTA and FQGNSA. CDR3 bases: TGTGCCAGCAGCTTAGCGGCTAGCGGGCTCTACAATGAGCAGTACTTC. It encodes CASSLAASGLYNEQYF.

The chain joins TRBV20-1 to TRBJ2-1; the D gene is possibly TRBD1 (6 bases). The CDR3 runs 16 residues. Per the germline V gene, CDR1 is DFQATT and CDR2 is SNEGSKA (reference sequence). V lost 5 bases and J lost 8, with 25 bases in between. The CDR3 DNA follows: TGCAGTGCTTCCCCTCGATGGGGGCCTTACAATGATGAGCAGTTCTTC. Residues: CSASPRWGPYNDEQFF.

The V call is TRBV12-3 or TRBV12-4, the J call TRBJ2-1; 11 nucleotides agree with TRBD2. The ends lost 3 bases at V and 5 bases at J; junction bases unmatched: 6. The CDR3 consists of 16 residues. For the CDR3, the DNA is TGTGCCAGCAGTTTTGCCCTAGCGGGAGGTAACAATGAGCAGTTCTTC. Its translation is CASSFALAGGNNEQFF.